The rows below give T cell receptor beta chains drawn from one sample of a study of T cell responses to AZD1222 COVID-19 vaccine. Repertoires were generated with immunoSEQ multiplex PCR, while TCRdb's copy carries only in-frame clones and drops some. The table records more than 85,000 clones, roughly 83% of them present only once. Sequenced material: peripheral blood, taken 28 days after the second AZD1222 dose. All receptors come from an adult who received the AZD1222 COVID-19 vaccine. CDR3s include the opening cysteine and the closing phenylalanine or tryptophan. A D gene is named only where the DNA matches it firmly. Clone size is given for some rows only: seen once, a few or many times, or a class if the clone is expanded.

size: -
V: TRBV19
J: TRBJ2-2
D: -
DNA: TGTGCCAGTAAGGGGGGCTTCGCGAACACCGGGGAGCTGTTTTTT
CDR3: CASKGGFANTGELFF

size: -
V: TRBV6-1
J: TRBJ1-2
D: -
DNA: TGTGCCAGCAGTGAAGGCAACAGTCTCTATGGCTACACCTTC
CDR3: CASSEGNSLYGYTF

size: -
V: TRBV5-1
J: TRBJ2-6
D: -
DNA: TGCGCCAGCAGCTTGGACGGTTCTGGGGCCAACGTCCTGACTTTC
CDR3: CASSLDGSGANVLTF

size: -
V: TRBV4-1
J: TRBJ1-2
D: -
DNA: TGCGCCAGCAGCCAAAAATTAGAGGAATACGGCGGCTACACCTTC
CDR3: CASSQKLEEYGGYTF

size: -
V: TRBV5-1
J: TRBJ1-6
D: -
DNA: TGCGCCAGCAGCTTGGCCGGCGCTTCACCCCTCCACTTT
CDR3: CASSLAGASPLHF

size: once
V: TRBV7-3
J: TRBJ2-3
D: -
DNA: TGTGCCAGCAGCTTAATTCAGTTCGATACGCAGTATTTT
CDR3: CASSLIQFDTQYF

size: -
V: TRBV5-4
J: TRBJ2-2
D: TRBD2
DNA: TGTGCCAGCAGCTTTAGTCTAGCGGCGAACACCGGGGAGCTGTTTTTT
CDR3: CASSFSLAANTGELFF

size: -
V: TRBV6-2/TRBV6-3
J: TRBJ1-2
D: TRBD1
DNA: TGTGCCAGCAGCATCGAAGGACAGGGGTTCCGAACTGGTGGCTACACCTTC
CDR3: CASSIEGQGFRTGGYTF

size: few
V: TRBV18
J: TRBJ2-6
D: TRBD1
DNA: TGTGCCAGCTCACCCCCCTCTCGGGACAGCCTTATCTTAGGGGCCAACGTCCTGACTTTC
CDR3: CASSPPSRDSLILGANVLTF

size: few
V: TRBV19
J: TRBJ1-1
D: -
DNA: TGTGCCAGTAGTCCCAGACCCCTCACTGAAGCTTTCTTT
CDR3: CASSPRPLTEAFF

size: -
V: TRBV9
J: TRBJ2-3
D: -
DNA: TGTGCCAGCAGCGTAGTTGGGTATCCTAGCACAGATACGCAGTATTTT
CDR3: CASSVVGYPSTDTQYF

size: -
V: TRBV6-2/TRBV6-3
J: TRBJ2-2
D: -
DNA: TGTGCCAGCAGTTACTTCTCCTACCTCGAGCTGTTTTTT
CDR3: CASSYFSYLELFF

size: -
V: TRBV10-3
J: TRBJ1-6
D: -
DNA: TGTGCCATCTCCCAGGGCGGGAGTTCACCCCTCCACTTT
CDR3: CAISQGGSSPLHF

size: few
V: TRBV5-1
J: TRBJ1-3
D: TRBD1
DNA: TGCGCCAGCAGCTTCGGGTTCGGGACAGGGTCTGGAAACACCATATATTTT
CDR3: CASSFGFGTGSGNTIYF